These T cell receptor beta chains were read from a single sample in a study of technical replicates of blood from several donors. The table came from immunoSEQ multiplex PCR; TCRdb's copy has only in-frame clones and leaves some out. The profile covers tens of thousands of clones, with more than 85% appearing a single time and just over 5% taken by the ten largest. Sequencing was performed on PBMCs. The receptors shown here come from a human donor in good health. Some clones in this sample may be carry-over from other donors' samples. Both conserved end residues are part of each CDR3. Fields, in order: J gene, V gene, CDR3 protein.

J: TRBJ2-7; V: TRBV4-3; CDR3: CASSQSVPRAGGSYEQYF
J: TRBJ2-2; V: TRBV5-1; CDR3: CASSLGTGNTGELFF
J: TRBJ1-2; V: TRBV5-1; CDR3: CASSLVPGTNYGYTF
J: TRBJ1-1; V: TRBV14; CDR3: CASSQVRGSTEAFF
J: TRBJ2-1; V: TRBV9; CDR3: CASSIKGGVADSYNEQFF
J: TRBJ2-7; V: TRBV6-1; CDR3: CASSVRPGLDYEQYF
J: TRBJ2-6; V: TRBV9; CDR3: CASSAAQGSVNVLTF
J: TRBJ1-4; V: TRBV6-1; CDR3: CASSDGLLANEKLFF
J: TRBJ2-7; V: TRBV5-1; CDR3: CASSRDGTSTSNGYF
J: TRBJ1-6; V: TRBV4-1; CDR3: CASSQARPGGQSSYNSPLHF